These 5 T cell receptor beta chains were sequenced from one sample in a study of T cells in women clearing cervical HPV infection. Sequenced by immunoSEQ multiplex PCR; TCRdb stores in-frame clones only, minus some. Listed are about 30,000 clones; more than 1.2% falls within the top ten. The specimen sequenced was blood buffy coat. The receptors here all came from a woman between 18 and 70 years old with a cervical HPV16 infection that either progressed to CIN3+ or cleared (not recorded which).

A remark on this clone: The read gets to within 3 residues of the CDR3 end, and the germline J gene fills in the rest. The rearrangement joins TRBV30 to TRBJ2-2, with 10 bases identical to TRBD1. Germline lookup yields CDR1 GTSNPN and CDR2 SVGIG (reference sequence). V shed 0 bases and J 7 bases; nucleotides not matched to a gene: 5. The CDR3 sequence is 15 residues long. The CDR3 protein is CAWSVRDRGFGELFF. Partial CDR3 DNA: TGTGCCTGGAGTGTAAGGGACAGGGGTTTCGGGGAG.

With respect to this clone: The CDR3 extends 3 residues past the end of the read, so its final part is completed from the germline J gene. This specimen includes other DNA sequences encoding the same CDR3. This chain joins TRBV6-2 or TRBV6-3 and TRBJ2-5, with TRBD2 matching 9 bases. Unmatched junction bases numbered 9, after V lost 9 bases and J lost 4 bases. Germline CDR1 is MNHEY and CDR2 is SVGEGT. The CDR3 spans 14 residues. The CDR3 DNA, read in part, is TGTGCCAGTCTAGCGGGGTGGGGTCGAGAGACC. Protein product: CASLAGWGRET. The whole CDR3 protein is CASLAGWGRETQYF.

Points on this clone: The read falls 3 residues short of the CDR3 end, and the missing part is taken from the germline J gene. The chain uses TRBV20-1 and TRBJ2-7; 8 bases align to TRBD1. With V trimmed by 6 bases and J by 5 bases, 3 bases remained unmatched. From germline, CDR1 is DFQATT and CDR2 SNEGSKA (reference sequence). This CDR3 has 11 residues. This CDR3 is CSAEQGDEQYF. Partial CDR3 DNA: TGCAGTGCCGAACAGGGGGACGAG.

A word on this clone: The read gets to within 3 residues of the CDR3 end, and the germline J gene fills in the rest. This chain connects TRBV29-1 to TRBJ2-7, with D possibly TRBD2 on 6 matching bases. Trimming stripped 7 bases from V and 3 bases from J, with 16 bases between. The CDR3 spans 13 residues. Germline V gene lookup returns CDR1 SQVTM and CDR2 ANQGSEA. CDR3 sequence: CSAWTGVSYEQYF. Incomplete CDR3 DNA: TGCAGCGCCTGGACGGGGGTTAGCTACGAG.

Regarding this clone: The read ends 3 residues early relative to the CDR3; the germline J gene fills the gap. The chain joins TRBV20-1 to TRBJ1-1, with D maybe TRBD1 (6 bases). Trimming pared 6 bases from V and 3 bases from J, leaving 14 bases between. The CDR3 covers 13 residues. Germline V gene lookup returns CDR1 DFQATT and CDR2 SNEGSKA (reference sequence). This chain's CDR3 is CSASTPGDTEAFF. The sequenced CDR3 bases are TGCAGTGCAAGTACCCCAGGGGACACTGAA.